This is a list of T cell receptor beta chains from one sample in a study of CD4 and CD8 cells across lung adenocarcinoma regions. TCRdb recomputed calls from the PCR reads with MiXCR, one row per CDR3 protein. The profile shows approximately 9,600 distinct CDR3 sequences, 40% to 50% of them singletons. Sequenced input: CD4+ T cells from the margin of a lung tumor. The source is a female donor with lung adenocarcinoma. The CD4 and CD8 labels of this study may be unreliable. The conserved cysteine and the conserved F or W are not part of the CDR3 here. Fields, in order: V gene, clone size, CDR3 protein. Rows may omit the clone size; those that give it use once, few, many or a size class.

TRBV6-5 . ASSRRTSDTDTQY
TRBV7-2 . ASSLSDRREPQH
TRBV3-1 . ARGQGGKNIQY
TRBV27 medium-sized ASSLREGLNTQY
TRBV6-1 . ASTKNWDRNYSNQPHH
TRBV6-5 once ASRYAGGDKDTQY
TRBV6-5 medium-sized ASSSSPGFGNKY
TRBV6-1 . ASSEGRVRGTDTQY
TRBV27 . ARGPRGTDMQY
TRBV6-5 . ASSWGGSGQDTQY
TRBV9 . ASSLSTGRDYEQY
TRBV11-3 . ASSLTVAYEQY
TRBV6-5 many ASSHGTGTDTQY
TRBV6-5 few ASSSGLAGGWNEQF
TRBV20-1 . SANIVGNNEQF
TRBV6-4 . ASSEWTSDHNEQF
TRBV6-1 medium-sized ASSEREGRAYYEQY
TRBV6-2/TRBV6-3 many ASPSGDPSGRGTLTGELF
TRBV30 . AWSGTSLAKNIQY
TRBV12-3/TRBV12-4 . ASRPTGGREKLF
TRBV27 . ASSSRTSGSYEQY
TRBV11-3 once ASGGAYEQY
TRBV10-2 . ASSDGQVYGYT
TRBV27 many ASSKLGQTAEAF
TRBV4-2 few ASSQFPLAGGPNTGELF
TRBV9 . ASSVALAGGDYNEQF
TRBV6-1 . ASRPSGLAGGYSLF
TRBV6-2/TRBV6-3 . ASSSLAEQY
TRBV11-2 many ASSFGGSNEQF
TRBV6-4 medium-sized ASSEPTGAGGGSEQF
TRBV27 medium-sized ASSPGTDNEQF
TRBV14 . ASSQRADTQY
TRBV6-1 . ARRVQGVSTEEQY
TRBV7-2 . ASSPGTSGRIHEQY
TRBV12-3/TRBV12-4 medium-sized ASSFVFPSGETQY
TRBV28 few ASRGSMGGTGELF
TRBV6-2/TRBV6-3 medium-sized ASTDRGLGEQF
TRBV7-3 . ARGLQPVNTEAQY
TRBV30 . AWSEGGETQY
TRBV6-1 many ASRRGTETGADTQY
TRBV10-1 . ARAREGRSGDTQY
TRBV12-3/TRBV12-4 . ASSLAGQWRF
TRBV6-1 . ASSEPRATDTQY
TRBV6-5 . ASSFWTSGDSYNEQF
TRBV6-1 . ASSEGVGRRHNEQF
TRBV6-1 medium-sized ASSWGQGGEQY
TRBV27 few ASRAPGQNYNEQF
TRBV6-1 . ASSGGRGPDTQY
TRBV6-1 medium-sized ASRNSANNEQF
TRBV12-3/TRBV12-4 few ASSQRTSGSTGELF
TRBV7-6 . ASSLGVTDTQY
TRBV27 . ASSSEGLAGGDQDTQY